The 18 T cell receptor beta chains presented below share a single source sample, sequenced in a study of identical twins. From the 5' RACE reads, TCRdb called clonotypes with MiXCR, one entry per CDR3 protein. The sample holds some 200,000 distinct CDR3 sequences; about 7.5% are singletons and the top ten take less than 2.5%. These data also featured in a second study, about yellow fever vaccine responses in identical twins.

The sequencing sample was made of memory (CD45RO+) T cells sorted from blood. The source of these receptors is a woman aged 18-35 years in good health.

The table lists this clonotype with many counts. The CDR3 bases are TGTGCCAGCGGCCGAGGCGCGGAGTACAATCAGCCCCAGCATTTT. It is translated as CASGRGAEYNQPQHF. The J gene is TRBJ1-5, the V gene TRBV2, with D uncertain. The ends were cut back, 8 bases at V and 3 bases at J, with 17 bases in the middle. CDR3 length equals 15 residues. Germline V gene lookup returns CDR1 SNHLY and CDR2 FYNNEI.

This clonotype was recorded many times. V is TRBV20-1 and J is TRBJ1-5; D gene uncertain. CDR1 and CDR2 (germline): DFQATT, SNEGSKA (reference sequence). V lost 3 bases, J lost 4 bases, and 13 bases lay in between. This CDR3 contains 14 residues. DNA of the CDR3: TGCAGTGCTAGGAAGTGGGGAGTGAATCAGCCCCAGCATTTT. Translating it yields CSARKWGVNQPQHF.

This clonotype has a count of ten or more. CDR3 DNA: TGCAGCGTTGAAGGATCGGCAGCCTACGAGCAGTACTTC. It yields the protein CSVEGSAAYEQYF. The gene calls are TRBV29-1 and TRBJ2-7; D gene uncertain. The CDR3 runs 13 residues. V lost 1 base to trimming and J lost 2 bases, with 9 bases between them. The V gene's germline CDR1 is SQVTM and CDR2 ANQGSEA.

This clonotype was observed a handful of times. This sequence joins TRBV15 and TRBJ2-5; 8 bases line up with TRBD2. This CDR3 comprises 15 residues. The V segment lost 4 bases and the J segment 7 bases; nucleotides outside the gene matches: 11. CDR1 is LNHNV and CDR2 is YYDKDF in the germline V gene (reference sequence). The CDR3 region is CATSTERETFGTQYF. The CDR3 bases are TGTGCCACCAGCACCGAGCGGGAGACTTTCGGGACCCAGTACTTC. Full variable domain (missing parts from reference TRBV15 and TRBJ2-5): DAMVIQNPRYQVTQFGKPVTLSCSQTLNHNVMYWYQQKSSQAPKLLFHYYDKDFNNEADTPDNFQSRRPNTSFCFLDIRSPGLGDTAMYLCATSTERETFGTQYFGPGTRLLVL.

The chain's CDR3 is CASSPEQGTYNEQFF. The CDR3 DNA follows: TGTGCCAGCAGTCCGGAACAGGGAACCTACAATGAGCAGTTCTTC. The chain carries TRBV12-3 or TRBV12-4 and TRBJ2-1; weak D call: TRBD1 (6 bases). This CDR3 is built from 15 residues. Trimming left V 5 bases short and J 2 bases short, with 13 bases between.

This clonotype was seen repeatedly, ten times or more. This chain uses TRBV12-3 or TRBV12-4 with TRBJ2-6; tentative D call: TRBD1 (5 bases). Trimming took 6 bases from V and 4 from J, leaving 13 bases between them. The CDR3 spans 15 residues. The CDR3 DNA follows: TGTGCCAGCAGCCAAGGGGCAGGAGGGGCCAACGTCCTGACTTTC. Its protein product is CASSQGAGGANVLTF.

This clonotype was picked up many times. The chain links TRBV29-1 to TRBJ1-1; D unclear. The CDR3 has 12 amino acids. Trimming took 4 bases from V and 4 from J, leaving 10 bases between them. From germline, CDR1 is SQVTM and CDR2 ANQGSEA. The CDR3 spells CSVVNSPTEAFF. Written as DNA, the CDR3 is TGCAGCGTTGTAAATAGCCCCACTGAAGCTTTCTTT. The full variable domain, its missing parts supplied by reference TRBV29-1 and TRBJ1-1, is SAVISQKPSRDICQRGTSLTIQCQVDSQVTMMFWYRQQPGQSLTLIATANQGSEATYESGFVIDKFPISRPNLTFSTLTVSNMSPEDSSIYLCSVVNSPTEAFFGQGTRLTVV.

V is TRBV12-3 or TRBV12-4 and J is TRBJ1-6; D might be TRBD1 (6 bases). V was trimmed by 6 bases and J by 6 bases, leaving 18 bases between them. The CDR3 totals 16 residues. In DNA form, the CDR3 reads TGTGCCAGCAGCCGAACACTCGGACAGCTTAATTCACCCCTCCACTTT. Its protein product is CASSRTLGQLNSPLHF.

This clonotype was detected ten times or more. The CDR3 is CSAEGTSKNYGYTF. CDR3 coding DNA: TGCAGTGCAGAAGGGACATCTAAAAACTATGGCTACACCTTC. The chain combines TRBV20-1 with TRBJ1-2; D might be TRBD1 (6 bases). V was pared by 6 bases and J by 2 bases, with 16 bases between. This CDR3 contains 14 residues. Germline CDR1 and CDR2: DFQATT and SNEGSKA (reference sequence).

V and J are TRBV29-1 and TRBJ2-5; D may be TRBD1 (5 bases). Trimming removed 6 bases from V and 5 bases from J, with 13 bases in between. Germline CDR1 SQVTM, CDR2 ANQGSEA. The CDR3 is made up of 12 amino acids. The CDR3, as DNA: TGCAGCGTGGGGCACTTTCGGGAGACCCAGTACTTC. Its protein product is CSVGHFRETQYF.

This clonotype showed up many times. The rearrangement links TRBV6-1 to TRBJ1-6; D not resolved. V was trimmed by 6 bases and J by 7 bases, leaving 13 bases between them. This CDR3 has 14 amino acids. Germline values: CDR1 MNHNS, CDR2 SASEGT. The DNA for the CDR3 is TGTGCCAGCAGCAAGAAGGGTGGGAATTCACCCCTCCACTTT. Its translation: CASSKKGGNSPLHF.

This clonotype was counted ten times or more. The rearrangement links TRBV6-1 to TRBJ2-3; perhaps D is TRBD1 or TRBD2 (6 bases each). Trimming took off 6 bases at V and 6 bases at J, with 19 bases between the two ends. CDR1 is MNHNS, CDR2 SASEGT, per germline. This CDR3 has 15 amino acids. This chain's CDR3 is CASSTAGHNADTQYF. The CDR3 DNA sequence: TGTGCCAGCAGCACTGCGGGACATAACGCGGATACGCAGTATTTT.

This clonotype was detected many times. The rearrangement joins TRBV6-1 to TRBJ1-1, with D maybe TRBD1 (6 bases). CDR3 size: 13 residues. Trimming removed 4 bases at V and 3 bases at J, with 9 bases between. Germline V gene lookup returns CDR1 MNHNS and CDR2 SASEGT. CDR3 DNA sequence: TGTGCCAGCAGTGGGTACAGGGACACTGAAGCTTTCTTT. It translates to CASSGYRDTEAFF.

The CDR3, as DNA: TGTGCCAGCAGGGTTGGGACTAGCGGAAACAATGAGCAGTTCTTC. The encoded protein is CASRVGTSGNNEQFF. The rearrangement uses TRBV5-4 and TRBJ2-1; TRBD2 matches at 11 bases. The length of the CDR3 is 15 residues. Looked up from germline, CDR1 is SGHNT and CDR2 is YYREEE (reference sequence). The V segment lost 5 bases and the J segment 5 bases; nucleotides outside the gene matches: 6.

At least ten counts were recorded for this clonotype. The V and J genes are TRBV5-6 and TRBJ1-2; D is possibly TRBD1 (6 bases). Germline V gives CDR1 SGHDT, CDR2 YYEEEE. V gave up 5 bases and J gave up 4 bases, with 18 bases separating them. This CDR3 has 15 amino acids. Written as DNA, the CDR3 is TGTGCCAGCAGTTTGCCCGGGACACCGTCCTATGGCTACACCTTC. Its protein is CASSLPGTPSYGYTF. Looking up the rest from reference TRBV5-6 and TRBJ1-2 gives the full variable domain: DAGVTQSPTHLIKTRGQQVTLRCSPKSGHDTVSWYQQALGQGPQFIFQYYEEEERQRGNFPDRFSGHQFPNYSSELNVNALLLGDSALYLCASSLPGTPSYGYTFGSGTRLTVV.

The genes are TRBV25-1 and TRBJ1-4; 9 bases agree with TRBD1. The CDR3 is 14 amino acids. Trimming removed 5 bases from V and 8 bases from J; junction bases left unmatched: 6. Germline CDR1 reads MGHDK; CDR2 reads SYGVNS. The CDR3 bases are TGTGCCAGCAGTACACCCGGGACAGGGGAAAAACTGTTTTTT. Its protein is CASSTPGTGEKLFF. Full variable domain (missing parts from reference TRBV25-1 and TRBJ1-4): EADIYQTPRYLVIGTGKKITLECSQTMGHDKMYWYQQDPGMELHLIHYSYGVNSTEKGDLSSESTVSRIRTEHFPLTLESARPSHTSQYLCASSTPGTGEKLFFGSGTQLSVL.

This clonotype appeared many times. This rearrangement joins TRBV11-2 to TRBJ2-2; no clear D. V shed 4 bases and J shed 6 bases, with 18 bases lying between them. The germline V gene encodes CDR1 SGHAT and CDR2 FQNNGV. This CDR3 contains 16 residues. This CDR3 is CASSSPAGVWAGELFF. The DNA for the CDR3 is TGTGCCAGCAGCTCCCCTGCCGGTGTTTGGGCCGGGGAGCTGTTTTTT.

The rearrangement joins TRBV5-6 to TRBJ2-2; 9 bases fit TRBD2. The V gene end was trimmed by 8 bases and the J gene end by 6 bases; junction bases not matched to a gene: 11. The CDR3 is made up of 15 amino acids. The germline gives CDR1 SGHDT, CDR2 YYEEEE. The CDR3 DNA reads TGTGCCAGGAGCCCCGGGCTAGCGGGGCCCGGGGAGCTGTTTTTT. Its translation: CARSPGLAGPGELFF.